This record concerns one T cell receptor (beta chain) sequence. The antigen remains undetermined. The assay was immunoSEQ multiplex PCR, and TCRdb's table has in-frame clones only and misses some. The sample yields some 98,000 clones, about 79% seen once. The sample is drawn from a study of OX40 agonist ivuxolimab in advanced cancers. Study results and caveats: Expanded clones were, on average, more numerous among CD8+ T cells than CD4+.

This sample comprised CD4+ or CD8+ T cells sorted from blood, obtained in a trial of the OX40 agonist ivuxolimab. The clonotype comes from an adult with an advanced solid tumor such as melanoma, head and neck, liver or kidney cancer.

CDR3 nucleotides: TGTGCCAGCACCGGGACAGGGAGTGGGAGCTATGGCTACACCTTC. This translates into CASTGTGSGSYGYTF. V and J are TRBV2 and TRBJ1-2; TRBD1 aligns across 9 bases. CDR1 and CDR2 from the germline V gene are SNHLY and FYNNEI. With 7 bases clipped from V and 4 bases from J, the junction kept 10 bases outside the gene matches. The CDR3 is made up of 15 amino acids.